This TCR beta chain was found in a study of cytomegalovirus exposure and HLA in healthy donors (TCRdb year 2017). About the full investigation: According to an earlier analysis of 587 of the donors, 150 million to 200 million T cells yielded some 110 million unique TCR beta sequences and 276 Gb of sequence data. Roughly 300 gigabases of sequencing data and approximately 84 million unique TCR sequences were included in an early release covering 550 to 650 HLA-typed donors. Among the 398 genotyped donors, around 81% belonged to the genetic ancestry cluster associated with self-reported Caucasian donors. The study aimed to test whether signatures of past pathogen exposure could be identified by cataloging public T cell receptors. Using immunosequencing, the study profiled T cell repertoires from 500 to 800 subjects and related those repertoires to cytomegalovirus serostatus. Besides the first cohort of about 730 subjects, a separate validation cohort made up of over 95 different subjects was used. To predict cytomegalovirus infection status, the study brought together high-throughput TCR immunosequencing, statistical association of individual TCRs with disease status, and machine learning. A later analysis re-analyzed previously published TCR beta repertoires from about 730 donors and added high-resolution HLA genotyping to study TCR occurrence patterns. Rather than using new phenotypic data, the later analysis identified candidate immune exposures from TCR beta sequences and from how often those sequences occurred across donors. To decide whether each TCR beta V gene segment behaved as functional or pseudogenic, an earlier analysis of 587 of the donors relied on high-throughput TCR beta sequencing. Donor age, sex, ethnicity and CMV serostatus were compiled together with the repertoire data. A later genetic analysis used genome-wide SNP genotypes for about 65% of the roughly 670 donors, treating that subset as a discovery cohort. Every repertoire in the discovery cohort had been generated on one and the same sequencing platform. Both class I and class II loci were covered by HLA typing, at four-digit resolution. The number of typed donors differed by locus: roughly 629-640 for A, B, C, DRB1 and DQB1; 500 to 550 for DQA1; over 600 for DPA1; and approximately 450 for DPB1. Four to six DR-DQ haplotypes were handled as single units for association and clustering, since linkage in the cohort was strong. Among around 400 genotyped donors of the cohort, an average of about 240,000 unique TCR beta nucleotide sequences was sequenced per donor, of which 15% to 20% were non-productive.

The cohort was made up of 500 to 850 healthy bone marrow donors. At the time of sampling, every cohort member was nominally healthy, though immune exposures that went unrecorded were likely present. The donor was CMV seronegative and belonged to the group of 350 or so seronegative cohort members. Each donor provided a peripheral blood sample, and peripheral blood mononuclear cells were used for TCR beta sequencing. Genomic DNA extraction from the blood cell samples was performed with the Qiagen DNeasy Blood Extraction Kit. Receptor libraries were prepared by the immunoSEQ multiplex PCR assay. The multiplex PCR relied on a mix of 60 forward primers for TCR Vbeta segments and 13 reverse primers for TCR Jbeta segments. The CDR3 region of rearranged TCR beta genes was amplified from genomic DNA by a multiplex PCR assay. The amplified TCR beta libraries were sequenced on the Illumina HiSeq System as 87-base-pair reads. The paper's data handling went like this. A later analysis tallied 75 million to 95 million unique TCR beta chains across the 666 repertoires, and around 12 million of those chains were shared by two or more donors. Raw reads were error-corrected and collapsed into unique sequences with a nearest-neighbor algorithm that merged closely related sequences to remove PCR and sequencing errors. V, D and J gene segments were assigned by aligning CDR3 sequences to IMGT reference sequences. For a sequence to be retained, a match of at least six nucleotides to both a V gene segment and a J gene segment was required. A rearrangement was called productive if the CDR3 had no stop codons and remained in frame with V and J, and every other rearrangement was called non-productive. Following IMGT convention, CDR3 was defined as the stretch from the second conserved V-encoded cysteine up to the conserved J-encoded phenylalanine. The earlier analysis of about 620 of the donors excluded sequences that lacked an unambiguous match to a single V gene segment. In an earlier analysis of a few hundred of the donors, a V segment was called functional when productive rearrangements were above 56.7%, and segregating when the standard deviation between donors exceeded 5%. A statistical classification framework was built to diagnose cytomegalovirus status from the catalog of TCR beta chain sequences. V and J gene assignment, in a later analysis, came from comparing TCR nucleotide sequences with IMGT/GENE-DB human TR gene sequences. The TCRdist pipeline was used in a later analysis to assign CDR3 sequences and most-parsimonious VDJ recombination scenarios. In a later analysis, each TCR beta chain was defined by its CDR3 amino acid sequence together with its V-gene family, and reads without a unique V-gene family were excluded. To address suspected cross-contamination and a sequencing artifact, a later analysis removed 450 to 700 highly shared, low-generation-probability nucleotide sequences. For each public chain, a later analysis derived a clonal expansion index from normalized ranks of inferred template counts within each repertoire. In a later analysis, generation probabilities were computed using a VDJ recombination model fitted to out-of-frame rearrangements, and the results were checked against IGoR. In a later analysis, TCR-TCR, TCR-HLA and TCR-CMV co-occurrence was scored with hypergeometric tests, and a repertoire-size bias correction was applied to TCR pairs. To estimate false discovery rates, a later analysis permuted the HLA or CMV assignments 20 times. A later analysis grouped co-occurring TCRs with DBSCAN, adding TCRdist sequence similarity when clustering within HLA-allele-positive subsets. Co-occurrence clustering excluded repertoires with fewer than 30,000 or more than 120,000 public chains, plus five with anomalous nucleotide sharing. What TCRdb holds here is the immuneACCESS table cut down to in-frame rearrangements. Part of the clones is not present; checked against another copy, under half of the missing clones reflect an unresolved V gene, and the others are unexplained. From that table come the V and J calls and clone size; the DNA was used to work out D and trimming. This sample is represented by some 120,000 clones; 80% of them were singletons. Just over 2.5% of the sample goes to the ten largest clones.

There are 12 amino acids in the CDR3, from cysteine to phenylalanine inclusive. The sequence is cut down to CDR3 DNA, 36 bases in frame from base 1. V and J lose 5 bases and 4 bases, and a span of 9 bases separates them. Based on the germline V gene, the CDR1 and CDR2 sequences are MNHNS and SASEGT. Broader findings and caveats from the paper: While some public TCRs were present in many individuals, most TCR sequences turned up only very rarely across donors. An association between a missense DCLRE1C variant and V-gene and J-gene trimming of TCR beta chains was found in a later genetic analysis and replicated in an independent cohort. Roughly uniform sequencing depth across donors was assumed in presence/absence analyses, although this assumption may not hold. The authors suggested that the approach could potentially be extended to other disease states and immunological phenotypes. A later analysis found that HLA-associated TCR beta chains were more clonally expanded and had lower generation probabilities than equally common non-associated chains. In the study, some 160 TCR beta chains were listed as associated with cytomegalovirus. Because counts were too low, about 18 rarely observed V segments, including chromosome 9 orphons, were left out of the earlier analysis of 587 of the donors. In a later analysis, 15,000 to 20,000 TCR beta sequences were associated with specific HLA alleles at a false discovery rate of 0.05. Compared with the approximately 670-donor mean, donors in an Asian-associated ancestry cluster had fewer N-insertions in productive TCRs, according to a later genetic analysis. The 87-base-pair reads could not distinguish some IMGT-functional V segments, including TRBV6-2 and TRBV6-3, so those segments were excluded. The only immune exposure information available for the cohort was CMV serostatus. A cluster of highly shared sequence variants was judged likely to be a technical artifact of the sequencing pipeline. HLA typing was unavailable for some donors at each locus, so association tests used only the typed subset. In this cohort, only TCR beta chains were sequenced, and detectable features were limited by the absence of alpha or paired-chain data. When HLA alleles, especially DR and DQ, strongly co-occurred, attributing TCR associations to individual alleles was difficult. In a later analysis, TCR association rates were found to vary across HLA loci, with the most associated TCRs seen for DRB1 alleles and the fewest for HLA-C alleles. The classifier was reported to diagnose cytomegalovirus status with high specificity and sensitivity in both the original cohort and the validation cohort. Broadly in line with IMGT annotations, most TCR beta V segments showed up in productive rearrangements about 90% or about 30% of the time in an earlier analysis of approximately 640 of the donors. In a later analysis, several top co-occurrence clusters were reported to appear linked to parvovirus B19, influenza, CMV and Epstein-Barr virus. According to a later analysis, most CMV-associated TCR beta chains appeared to be HLA-restricted, and the HLA associations seemed to be driven largely by CMV exposure. A further reported finding was that TCR beta sequences accurately predicted the HLA-A and HLA-B alleles for most subjects in the first cohort. Linkage disequilibrium might explain the correlated functional status among segregating V segments, but an unknown experimental factor could not be ruled out. In vitro tests confirmed that a few of the cytomegalovirus-associated TCR beta chains recognize cytomegalovirus antigens.

Details on this clone: The antigen it recognizes is unknown. No much larger clone exists at a distance of one base, and base qualities are not known.

The source is a man aged 25 to 45 in good health and CMV-seronegative. Sequencing was done on a sample of PBMCs. Recombination linked TRBV6-1 to TRBJ2-7; 5 matching bases give a weak D call of TRBD2. The DNA reads as follows: TGTGCCAGCAGTTCTATAGCGTACGAGCAGTACTTC. It encodes CASSSIAYEQYF.